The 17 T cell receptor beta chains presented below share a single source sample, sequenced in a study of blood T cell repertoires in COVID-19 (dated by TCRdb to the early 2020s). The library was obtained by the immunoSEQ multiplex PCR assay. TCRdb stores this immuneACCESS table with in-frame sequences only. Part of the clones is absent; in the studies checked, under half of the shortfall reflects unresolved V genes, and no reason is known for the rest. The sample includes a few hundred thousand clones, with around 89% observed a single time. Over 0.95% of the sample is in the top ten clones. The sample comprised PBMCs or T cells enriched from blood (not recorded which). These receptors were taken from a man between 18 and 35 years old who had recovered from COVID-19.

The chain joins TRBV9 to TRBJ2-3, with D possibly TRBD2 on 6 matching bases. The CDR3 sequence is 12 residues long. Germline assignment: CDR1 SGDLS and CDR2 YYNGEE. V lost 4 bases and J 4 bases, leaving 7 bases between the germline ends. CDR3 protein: CASSWRADTQYF. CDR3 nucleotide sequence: TGTGCCAGCAGCTGGAGGGCAGATACGCAGTATTTT.

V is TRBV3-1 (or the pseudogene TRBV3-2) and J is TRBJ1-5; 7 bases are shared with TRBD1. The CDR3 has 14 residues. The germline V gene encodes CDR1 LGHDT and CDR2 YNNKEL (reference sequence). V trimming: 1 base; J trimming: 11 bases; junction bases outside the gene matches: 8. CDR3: CASSQGIPGGTQHF. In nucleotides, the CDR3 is TGTGCCAGCAGCCAAGGTATCCCAGGGGGAACCCAGCATTTT.

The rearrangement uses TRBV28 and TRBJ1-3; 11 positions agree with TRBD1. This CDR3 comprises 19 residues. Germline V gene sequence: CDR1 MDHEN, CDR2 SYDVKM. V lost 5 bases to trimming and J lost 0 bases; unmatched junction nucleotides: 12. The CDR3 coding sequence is TGTGCCAGCAGTGCATCGGGACAGGGGGTAAGGAGCTCTGGAAACACCATATATTTT. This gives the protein CASSASGQGVRSSGNTIYF.

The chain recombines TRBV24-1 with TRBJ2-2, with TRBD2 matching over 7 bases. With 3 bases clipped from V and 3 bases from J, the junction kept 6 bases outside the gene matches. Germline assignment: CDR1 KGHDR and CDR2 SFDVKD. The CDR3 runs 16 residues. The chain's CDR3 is CATSDAGAADTGELFF. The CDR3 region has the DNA TGTGCCACCAGTGATGCGGGAGCGGCCGACACCGGGGAGCTGTTTTTT.

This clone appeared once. The CDR3 DNA reads as TGTGCCAGCAGCTTATCTGCCGGGACAGGAGGCTCACCCCTCCACTTT. It codes for CASSLSAGTGGSPLHF. The chain couples TRBV7-8 to TRBJ1-6; 8 bases map to TRBD1. Losses at the gene ends were 2 bases for V and 10 bases for J; bases not matched to a gene: 10. Germline CDR1 SGHVS, CDR2 FQNEAQ. CDR3 length: 16 amino acids.

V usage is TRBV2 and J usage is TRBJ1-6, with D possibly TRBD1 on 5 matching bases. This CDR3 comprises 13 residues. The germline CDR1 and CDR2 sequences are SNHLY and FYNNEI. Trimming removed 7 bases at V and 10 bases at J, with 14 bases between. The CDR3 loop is CASTAREESPLHF. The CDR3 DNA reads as TGTGCCAGCACCGCCAGGGAAGAATCACCCCTCCACTTT.

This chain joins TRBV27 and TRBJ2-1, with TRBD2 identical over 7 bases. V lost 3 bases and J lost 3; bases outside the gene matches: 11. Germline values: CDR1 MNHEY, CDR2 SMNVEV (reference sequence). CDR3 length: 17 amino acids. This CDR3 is CASSFGFRLADYNEQFF. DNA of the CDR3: TGTGCCAGCAGTTTTGGTTTTAGGCTAGCGGACTACAATGAGCAGTTCTTC.

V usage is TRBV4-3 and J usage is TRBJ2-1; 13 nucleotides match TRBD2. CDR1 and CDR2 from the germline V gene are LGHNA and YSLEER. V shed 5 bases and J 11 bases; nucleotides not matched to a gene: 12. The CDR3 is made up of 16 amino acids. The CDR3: CASSKVMGTSGNQQFF. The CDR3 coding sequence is TGCGCCAGCAGCAAGGTAATGGGGACTAGCGGGAATCAGCAGTTCTTC.

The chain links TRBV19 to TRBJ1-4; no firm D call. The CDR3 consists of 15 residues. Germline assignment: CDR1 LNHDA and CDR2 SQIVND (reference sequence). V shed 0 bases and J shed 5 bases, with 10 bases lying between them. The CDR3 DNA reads TGTGCCAGTAGTATAGATCTGCTAAAGAATGAAAAACTGTTTTTT. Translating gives CASSIDLLKNEKLFF.

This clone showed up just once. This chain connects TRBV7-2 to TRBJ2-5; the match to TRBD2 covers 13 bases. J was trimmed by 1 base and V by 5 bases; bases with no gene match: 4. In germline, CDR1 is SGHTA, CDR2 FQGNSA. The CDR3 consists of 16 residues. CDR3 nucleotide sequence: TGTGCCAGCAGCCCACGGACTAGCGGGGGCCAAGAGACCCAGTACTTC. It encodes CASSPRTSGGQETQYF.

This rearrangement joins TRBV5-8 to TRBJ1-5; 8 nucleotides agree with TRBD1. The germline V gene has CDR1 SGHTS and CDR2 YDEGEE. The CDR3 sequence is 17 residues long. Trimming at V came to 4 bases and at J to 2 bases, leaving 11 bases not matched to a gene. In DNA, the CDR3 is TGTGCCAGCAGCCCACTCACAGGGGGTGTCGGCAATCAGCCCCAGCATTTT. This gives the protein CASSPLTGGVGNQPQHF.

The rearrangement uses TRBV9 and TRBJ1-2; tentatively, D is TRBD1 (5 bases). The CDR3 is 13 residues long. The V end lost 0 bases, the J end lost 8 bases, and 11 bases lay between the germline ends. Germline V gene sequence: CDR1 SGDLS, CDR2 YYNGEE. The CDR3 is CASSVEGVHGYTF. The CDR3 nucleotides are TGTGCCAGCAGCGTAGAAGGGGTCCACGGCTACACCTTC.

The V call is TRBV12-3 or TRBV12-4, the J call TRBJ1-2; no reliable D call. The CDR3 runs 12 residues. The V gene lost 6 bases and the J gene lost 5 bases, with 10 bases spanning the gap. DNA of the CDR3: TGTGCCAGCAGCCTAGTCCCGTATGGCTACACCTTC. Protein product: CASSLVPYGYTF.

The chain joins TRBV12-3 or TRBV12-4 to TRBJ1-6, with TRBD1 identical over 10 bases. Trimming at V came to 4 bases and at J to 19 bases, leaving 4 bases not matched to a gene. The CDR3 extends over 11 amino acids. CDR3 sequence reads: CASSSGQGTHF. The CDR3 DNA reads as TGTGCCAGCAGTTCGGGACAGGGGACTCACTTT.

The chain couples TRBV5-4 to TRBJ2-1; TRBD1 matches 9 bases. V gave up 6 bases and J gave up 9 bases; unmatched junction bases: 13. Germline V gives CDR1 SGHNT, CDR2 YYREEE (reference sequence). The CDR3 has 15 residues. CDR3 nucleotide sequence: TGTGCCAGCAAACATGACAGGGGGGGCAGGGGTGAGCAGTTCTTC. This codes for CASKHDRGGRGEQFF.

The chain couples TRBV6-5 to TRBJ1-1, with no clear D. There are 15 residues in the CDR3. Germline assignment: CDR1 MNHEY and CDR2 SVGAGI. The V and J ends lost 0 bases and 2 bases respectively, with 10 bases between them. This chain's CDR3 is CASSYSRARNTEAFF. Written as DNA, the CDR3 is TGTGCCAGCAGTTACTCGAGGGCCAGAAACACTGAAGCTTTCTTT.

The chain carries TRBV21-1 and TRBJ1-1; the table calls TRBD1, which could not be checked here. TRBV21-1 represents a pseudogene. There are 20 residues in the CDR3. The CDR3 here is CASSKCFRATGSVGNTEAFF. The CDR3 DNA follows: TGTGCCAGCAGCAAATGCTTCCGGGCGACAGGGTCGGTTGGGAACACTGAAGCTTTCTTT.